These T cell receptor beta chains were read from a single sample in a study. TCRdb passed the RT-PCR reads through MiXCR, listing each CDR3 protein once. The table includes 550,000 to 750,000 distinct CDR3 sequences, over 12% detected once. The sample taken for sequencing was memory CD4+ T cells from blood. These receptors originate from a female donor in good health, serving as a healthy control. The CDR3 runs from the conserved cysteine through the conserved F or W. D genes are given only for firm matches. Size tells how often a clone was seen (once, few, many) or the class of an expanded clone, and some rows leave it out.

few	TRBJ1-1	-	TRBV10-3	CAISDRQGNTEAFF	TGTGCCATCAGTGACCGGCAGGGGAACACTGAAGCTTTCTTT
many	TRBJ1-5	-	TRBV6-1	CASSETGNQPQHF	TGTGCCAGCAGTGAAACGGGCAATCAGCCCCAGCATTTT
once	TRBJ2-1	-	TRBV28	CASSLRMNEQFF	TGTGCCAGCAGTTTAAGAATGAATGAGCAGTTCTTC
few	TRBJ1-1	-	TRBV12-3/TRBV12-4	CASSLEGPQAFF	TGTGCCAGCAGTTTAGAGGGACCCCAAGCTTTCTTT
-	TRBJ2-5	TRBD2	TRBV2	CASSEGLAGLQETQYF	TGTGCCAGCAGTGAAGGGCTAGCGGGACTCCAAGAGACCCAGTACTTC
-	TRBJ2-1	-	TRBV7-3	CASSLGAGQIYNEQFF	TGTGCCAGCAGCCTCGGAGCGGGACAGATTTACAATGAGCAGTTCTTC
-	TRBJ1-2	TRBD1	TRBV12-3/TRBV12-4	CASRPTGGSNYGYTF	TGTGCCAGCAGGCCGACAGGGGGTTCTAACTATGGCTACACCTTC
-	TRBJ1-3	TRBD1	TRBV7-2	CASSIAGGGGNTIYF	TGTGCCAGCAGCATAGCAGGGGGCGGCGGAAACACCATATATTTT
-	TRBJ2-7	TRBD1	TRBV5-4	CASRRFAPGTGGSLYEQYF	TGTGCCAGCAGGCGTTTCGCCCCCGGGACAGGGGGTTCCCTCTACGAGCAGTACTTC
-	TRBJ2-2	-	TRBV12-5	CASGLETGGELFF	TGTGCTAGTGGTTTGGAGACGGGCGGGGAGCTGTTTTTT
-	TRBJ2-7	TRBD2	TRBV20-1	CSASGLAGVPEQYF	TGCAGTGCCTCCGGACTAGCGGGAGTACCCGAGCAGTACTTC